The entry that follows covers one TCR beta chain sequence. Clones were sequenced by immunoSEQ multiplex PCR, and TCRdb holds only the in-frame ones, with some missing. Of approximately 210,000 clones in the sample, more than 80% are singletons; the top ten hold around 7.8%. Germline V gives CDR1 KGHSH, CDR2 LQKENI. The CDR3 contains 16 residues. Trimming left V 3 bases short and J 0 bases short, with 9 bases between. These data come from a study of blood T cell repertoires in COVID-19. This receptor was obtained from a woman of 80 years or more with COVID-19, enrolled during active disease. The rearrangement joins TRBV18 to TRBJ2-6; possibly TRBD1 for D (6 bases). Source material: peripheral blood. The CDR3 region is CASSPDSPSGANVLTF. CDR3 DNA: TGTGCCAGCTCACCGGACAGTCCCTCTGGGGCCAACGTCCTGACTTTC.